These 10 T cell receptor beta chains share one sample of origin, sequenced in a study of blood T cells in healthy people across ages. A J-beta primer mix and a sample-barcoded 5' primer were used in a second PCR of about 7 to 12 cycles. MiXCR, applied by TCRdb to the 5' RACE reads, yields one record per CDR3 protein. This table holds more than 1,000,000 distinct CDR3 sequences, around 27% found once. These sequences were also reported in another study, on T cells of mothers and their children.

The sample was blood. The receptors shown here come from a girl aged 2 to 9 in good health.

The V and J genes are TRBV27 and TRBJ1-5; the D is unclear. CDR1 and CDR2 from the germline V gene are MNHEY and SMNVEV (reference sequence). The CDR3 covers 13 residues. Trimming removed 5 bases at V and 7 bases at J, with 12 bases between. The CDR3 sequence: CASSPHSSQPQHF. CDR3 bases: TGTGCCAGCAGTCCGCACTCTTCCCAGCCCCAGCATTTT.

This chain uses TRBV5-4 with TRBJ2-3, with D perhaps TRBD2 (5 bases). This CDR3 contains 16 residues. Germline CDR1 and CDR2: SGHNT and YYREEE (reference sequence). Trimming took off 4 bases at V and 8 bases at J, with 23 bases between the two ends. The CDR3 coding sequence is TGTGCCAGCAGCACCGAACCGGCCCCCCCCGAGGGTACGCAGTATTTT. It encodes CASSTEPAPPEGTQYF.

This clonotype was picked up a small number of times. The chain combines TRBV20-1 with TRBJ2-7; 8 positions match TRBD1. V was pared by 0 bases and J by 7 bases, with 8 bases of the junction left unmatched. Per germline, CDR1 DFQATT and CDR2 SNEGSKA (reference sequence). This CDR3 region has 14 residues. Here the CDR3 reads CSARDRDRSAEQYF. CDR3 bases: TGCAGTGCTAGAGATCGGGACAGGAGCGCGGAGCAGTACTTC.

The rearrangement links TRBV4-2 to TRBJ1-2; 7 bases are a match to TRBD1. The trim removed 0 bases at V and 1 base at J, leaving 2 bases unmatched. Looked up from germline, CDR1 is LGHNA and CDR2 is YNFKEQ. The CDR3 sequence is 15 residues long. CDR3 protein: CASSQEGGINYGYTF. For the CDR3, the DNA is TGTGCCAGCAGCCAAGAAGGGGGCATTAACTATGGCTACACCTTC.

In its sample, this clonotype was seen a few times. The V and J genes are TRBV6-2 or TRBV6-3 and TRBJ2-1; no firm D call. V gave up 5 bases and J gave up 0 bases, with 14 bases separating them. In germline, CDR1 is MNHEY, CDR2 SVGEGT. This CDR3 comprises 16 residues. The CDR3 loop is CASSNLASASYNEQFF. As DNA, the CDR3 is TGTGCCAGCAGTAATCTGGCCAGTGCCTCCTACAATGAGCAGTTCTTC.

The chain employs TRBV12-3 or TRBV12-4 and TRBJ1-1; D gene unclear. Trimming removed 10 bases from V and 5 bases from J, with 8 bases in between. The CDR3 is 10 amino acids. The CDR3 bases are TGTGCCACCAGAAAAACTGAAGCTTTCTTT. As protein: CATRKTEAFF.

This clonotype was counted only a few times. The junction shows a germline mismatch at one end, possibly a read error. The chain uses TRBV29-1 and TRBJ2-1; the D gene could be TRBD1 or TRBD2 (5 bases each). CDR3 length: 15 amino acids. Germline V gene data show CDR1 as SQVTM and CDR2 as ANQGSEA. The CDR3 coding sequence is TGCAGTTATTTGGGATTAGGGTGGGGGTACAGTGAGCAGTTCTTC. It translates to CSYLGLGWGYSEQFF.

The chain recombines TRBV15 with TRBJ1-2, with D possibly TRBD1 on 6 matching bases. Trimming shortened V by 2 bases and J by 0 bases, and 13 bases separated the two germline ends. This CDR3 has 16 residues. Germline values: CDR1 LNHNV, CDR2 YYDKDF (reference sequence). DNA of the CDR3: TGTGCCACCAGCAGAACTTCGGGACAAACTAACTATGGCTACACCTTC. It is translated as CATSRTSGQTNYGYTF.

The genes are TRBV20-1 and TRBJ2-1, with D perhaps matching TRBD1 (5 bases). CDR3 size: 12 residues. Germline-derived CDR1 and CDR2 are DFQATT and SNEGSKA (reference sequence). Between the trimmed V and J ends, which lost 5 bases and 7 bases, there was a span of 12 bases. The CDR3: CSAGARGNEQFF. CDR3 sequence (DNA): TGCAGTGCTGGAGCAAGGGGTAATGAGCAGTTCTTC.

The V and J genes are TRBV2 and TRBJ2-3; TRBD1 aligns across 9 bases. V was clipped by 6 bases and J by 0 bases; unmatched bases: 4. Germline V gene sequence: CDR1 SNHLY, CDR2 FYNNEI. The CDR3 extends over 15 amino acids. CDR3 in DNA: TGTGCCAGCAGACTAGACAGGGGGAGCACAGATACGCAGTATTTT. This encodes CASRLDRGSTDTQYF.